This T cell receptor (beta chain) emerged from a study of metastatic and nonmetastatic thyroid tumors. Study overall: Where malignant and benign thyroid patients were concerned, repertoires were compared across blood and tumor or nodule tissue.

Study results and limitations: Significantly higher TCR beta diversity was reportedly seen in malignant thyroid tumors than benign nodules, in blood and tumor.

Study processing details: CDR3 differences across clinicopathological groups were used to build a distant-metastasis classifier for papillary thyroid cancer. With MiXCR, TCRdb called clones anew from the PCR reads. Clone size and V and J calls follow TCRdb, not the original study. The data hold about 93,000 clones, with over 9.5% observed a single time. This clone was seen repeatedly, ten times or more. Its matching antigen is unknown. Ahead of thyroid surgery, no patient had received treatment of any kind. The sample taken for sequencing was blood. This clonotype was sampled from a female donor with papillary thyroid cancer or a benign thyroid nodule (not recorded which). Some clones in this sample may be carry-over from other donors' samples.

CDR3: CASDHGGLNTGELFF. CDR3 nucleotides: TGCGCCAGCGACCACGGGGGACTTAACACCGGGGAGCTGTTTTTT. The chain combines TRBV5-1 with TRBJ2-2; maybe TRBD2 (6 bases). The V and J ends lost 7 bases and 2 bases respectively, with 15 bases between them. Germline V gene sequence: CDR1 SGHRS, CDR2 YFSETQ. This CDR3 spans 15 amino acids.